Listed below are T cell receptor beta chains from one sample, sequenced in a study of blood T cell repertoires in COVID-19. Produced via immunoSEQ multiplex PCR; TCRdb's table is partial and in-frame only. This repertoire shows over 150,000 clones, about 85% found once; its top ten account for approximately 7%. Sequenced sample: peripheral blood. The source is a man at least 80 years old with COVID-19, enrolled during active disease. Each CDR3 is given without its conserved first and last residue.

v_call cdr3_aa
TRBV6-5 ASRQPPTDTQY
TRBV6-5 ASIGQGEPQH
TRBV25-1 ASSDDRGNTEAF
TRBV9 ASSLMGALNEKLF
TRBV4-1 ASSQDLGDYKETQY
TRBV2 ASRVGEAGDQPQH
TRBV6-1 ASSELNYGYT
TRBV10-2 ASSDMDRAFGQH
TRBV7-9 ASTPGGSGNTIY
TRBV3-1/TRBV3-2 ASSQDNGDTQY
TRBV18 ASSPGPNQPQH
TRBV7-8 ASSLEGASYGYT
TRBV5-1 ASSLEGSEQY
TRBV6-6 ASSPRGVQSPLH
TRBV3-1/TRBV3-2 ASSQELYTQY
TRBV5-5 ASSLAGGTNNEKLF
TRBV20-1 SASKGQSMNTEAF
TRBV19 ASSLMTGAYEQY
TRBV4-1 ASSQERREWYGYT
TRBV5-1 ASSLARGTDTQY
TRBV2 ASRGVGQGADKLF
TRBV5-4 ASSSRSTEAF
TRBV9 ASSEISTSGQETQY
TRBV6-2/TRBV6-3 ASSSRSEAF
TRBV5-1 ASSLASVVYEQY
TRBV18 ASSPEGAAPLD
TRBV18 ASSGQVNTEAF
TRBV23-1 ASSQALLAGGQYEQY
TRBV6-5 ASRPPGVGEQY
TRBV6-5 ASSYGGTNTGELF
TRBV6-5 ASRDRVSNEKLF
TRBV27 ASSSGSAGNEKLF
TRBV15 ATSRGGISSYEQY
TRBV27 ASSVGRPYSNQPQH
TRBV28 ASSQLGGTQY
TRBV5-5 ASSLVRAGHEQY
TRBV5-1 ASSLGRGYTGELF
TRBV5-1 ASSLAAGLETQY
TRBV6-5 ASSRGIEQF
TRBV19 ASSITGGTEAF
TRBV5-4 ASSSVRDTNEKLF
TRBV3-1/TRBV3-2 ASSRFTSGGAADTQY
TRBV9 ASSVAPTAYEQY
TRBV5-6 ASSLKLGVDTGELF
TRBV6-5 ASNRDGFSEAF
TRBV29-1 SVVKFSDRVDYT
TRBV10-1 ASSPSRTGGGYT
TRBV27 ASSSRRGTEAF
TRBV29-1 SVEVRRTGNEAF
TRBV18 ASSPRLWDRGPSGGYEQY